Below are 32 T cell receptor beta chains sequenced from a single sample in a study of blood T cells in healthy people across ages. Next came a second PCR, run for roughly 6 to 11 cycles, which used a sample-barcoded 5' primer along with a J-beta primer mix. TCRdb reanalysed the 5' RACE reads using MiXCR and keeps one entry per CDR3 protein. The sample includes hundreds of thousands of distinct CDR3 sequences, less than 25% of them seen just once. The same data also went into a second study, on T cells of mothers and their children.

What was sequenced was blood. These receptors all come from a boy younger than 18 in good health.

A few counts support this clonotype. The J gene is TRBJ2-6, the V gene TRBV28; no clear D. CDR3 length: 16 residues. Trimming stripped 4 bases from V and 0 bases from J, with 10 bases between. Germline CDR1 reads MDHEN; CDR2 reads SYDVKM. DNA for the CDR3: TGTGCCAGCAGTTGGGGAATCGGCTCTGGGGCCAACGTCCTGACTTTC. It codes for CASSWGIGSGANVLTF.

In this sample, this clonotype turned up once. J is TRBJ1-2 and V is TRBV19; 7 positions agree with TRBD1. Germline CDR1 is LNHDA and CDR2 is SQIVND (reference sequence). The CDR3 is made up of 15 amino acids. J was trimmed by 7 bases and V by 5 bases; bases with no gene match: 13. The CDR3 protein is CASSVTGTAGFGYTF. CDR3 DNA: TGTGCCAGTAGTGTTACTGGGACAGCGGGGTTTGGCTACACCTTC. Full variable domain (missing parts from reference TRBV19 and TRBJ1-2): DGGITQSPKYLFRKEGQNVTLSCEQNLNHDAMYWYRQDPGQGLRLIYYSQIVNDFQKGDIAEGYSVSREKKESFPLTVTSAQKNPTAFYLCASSVTGTAGFGYTFGSGTRLTVV.

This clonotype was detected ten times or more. The DNA for the CDR3 is TGTGCCAGCAGTCCCGGGACAGGGGACGGAGAGACCCAGTACTTC. Its translation is CASSPGTGDGETQYF. The V call is TRBV7-8, the J call TRBJ2-5; 10 bases are shared with TRBD1. This CDR3 spans 15 amino acids. V gave up 6 bases and J gave up 4 bases; unmatched junction bases: 8. Germline values: CDR1 SGHVS, CDR2 FQNEAQ.

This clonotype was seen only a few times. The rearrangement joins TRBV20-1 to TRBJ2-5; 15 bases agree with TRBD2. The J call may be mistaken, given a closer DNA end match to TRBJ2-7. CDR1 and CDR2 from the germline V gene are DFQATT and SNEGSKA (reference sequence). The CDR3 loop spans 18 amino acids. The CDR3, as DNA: TGCAGTGCTGGGGCGGGACTAGCGGGGGGTACTAGCTCCTACGAGCAGTACTTC. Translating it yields CSAGAGLAGGTSSYEQYF.

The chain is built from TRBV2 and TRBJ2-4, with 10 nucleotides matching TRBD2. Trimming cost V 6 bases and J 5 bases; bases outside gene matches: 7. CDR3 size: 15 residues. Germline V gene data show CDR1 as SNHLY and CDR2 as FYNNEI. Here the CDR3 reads CASSVSGGTQNIQYF. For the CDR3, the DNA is TGTGCCAGCAGCGTTAGCGGGGGGACCCAAAACATTCAGTACTTC.

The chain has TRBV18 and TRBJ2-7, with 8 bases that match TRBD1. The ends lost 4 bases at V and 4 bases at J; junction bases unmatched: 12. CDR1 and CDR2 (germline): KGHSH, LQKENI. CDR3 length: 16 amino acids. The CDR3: CASSRASGTGNYEQYF. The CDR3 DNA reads TGTGCCAGCTCACGGGCATCCGGGACAGGAAATTACGAGCAGTACTTC.

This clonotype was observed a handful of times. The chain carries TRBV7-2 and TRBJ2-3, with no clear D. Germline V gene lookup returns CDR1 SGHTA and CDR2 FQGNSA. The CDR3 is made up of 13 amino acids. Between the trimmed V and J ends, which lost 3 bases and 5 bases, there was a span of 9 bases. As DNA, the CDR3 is TGTGCCAGCAGCTTTGCCATTATAGATACGCAGTATTTT. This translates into CASSFAIIDTQYF.

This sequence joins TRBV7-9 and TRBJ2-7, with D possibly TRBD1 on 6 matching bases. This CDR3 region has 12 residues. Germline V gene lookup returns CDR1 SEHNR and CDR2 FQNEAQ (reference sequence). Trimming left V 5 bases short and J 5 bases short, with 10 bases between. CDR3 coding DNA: TGTGCCAGCAGCCAGGGGATCCACGAGCAGTACTTC. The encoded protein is CASSQGIHEQYF.

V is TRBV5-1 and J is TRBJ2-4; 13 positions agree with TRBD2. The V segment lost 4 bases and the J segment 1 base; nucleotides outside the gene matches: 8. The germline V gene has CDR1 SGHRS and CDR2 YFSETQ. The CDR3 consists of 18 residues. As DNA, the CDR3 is TGCGCCAGCAGCCCAGGGACTAGCGGGGCTATTGCCAAAAACATTCAGTACTTC. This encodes CASSPGTSGAIAKNIQYF.

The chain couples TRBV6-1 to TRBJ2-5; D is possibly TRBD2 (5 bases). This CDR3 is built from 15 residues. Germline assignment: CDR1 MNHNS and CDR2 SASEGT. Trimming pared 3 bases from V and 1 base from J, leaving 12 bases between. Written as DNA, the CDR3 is TGTGCCAGCAGTGACCGGGGATCGGTCCAAGAGACCCAGTACTTC. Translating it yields CASSDRGSVQETQYF.

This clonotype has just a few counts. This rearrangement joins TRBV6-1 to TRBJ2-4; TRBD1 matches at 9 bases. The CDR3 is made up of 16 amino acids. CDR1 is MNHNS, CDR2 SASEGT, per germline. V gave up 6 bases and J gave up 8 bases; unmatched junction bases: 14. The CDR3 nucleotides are TGTGCCAGCAGCCCCTCCGGGACAGGGTTACGAGACATTCAGTACTTC. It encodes CASSPSGTGLRDIQYF.

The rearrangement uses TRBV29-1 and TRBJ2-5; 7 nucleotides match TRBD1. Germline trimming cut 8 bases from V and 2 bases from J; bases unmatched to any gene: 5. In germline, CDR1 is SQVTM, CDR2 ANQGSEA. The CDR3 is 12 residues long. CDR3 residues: CSKRTGQETQYF. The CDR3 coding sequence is TGCAGCAAAAGGACAGGTCAAGAGACCCAGTACTTC.

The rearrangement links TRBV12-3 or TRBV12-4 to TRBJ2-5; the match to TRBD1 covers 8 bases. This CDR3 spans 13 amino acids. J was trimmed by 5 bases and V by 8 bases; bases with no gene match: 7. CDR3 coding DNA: TGTGCCAGCGAATCAGGGGGCAGGGAGACCCAGTACTTC. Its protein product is CASESGGRETQYF.

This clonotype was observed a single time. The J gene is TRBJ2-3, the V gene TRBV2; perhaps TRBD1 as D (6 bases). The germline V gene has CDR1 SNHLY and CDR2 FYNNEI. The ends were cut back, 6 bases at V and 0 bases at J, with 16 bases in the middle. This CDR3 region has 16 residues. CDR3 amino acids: CASRGQQESSTDTQYF. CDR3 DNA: TGTGCCAGCAGGGGACAACAGGAATCTAGCACAGATACGCAGTATTTT.

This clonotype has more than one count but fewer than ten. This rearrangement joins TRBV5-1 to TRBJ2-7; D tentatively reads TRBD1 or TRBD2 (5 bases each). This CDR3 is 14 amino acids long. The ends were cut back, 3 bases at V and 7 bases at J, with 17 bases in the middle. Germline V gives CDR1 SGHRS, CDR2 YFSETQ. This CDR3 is CASSWVPGPSEQYF. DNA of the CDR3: TGCGCCAGCAGCTGGGTACCGGGACCGTCTGAGCAGTACTTC.

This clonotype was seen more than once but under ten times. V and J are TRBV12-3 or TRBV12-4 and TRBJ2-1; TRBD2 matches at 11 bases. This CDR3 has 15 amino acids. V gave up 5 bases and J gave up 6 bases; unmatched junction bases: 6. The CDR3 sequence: CASSMGLAVGNEQFF. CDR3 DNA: TGTGCCAGCAGTATGGGACTAGCGGTTGGCAATGAGCAGTTCTTC.

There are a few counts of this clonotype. CDR3 DNA sequence: TGCGCCAGCAGCGCCACCTATTCCGGGACAGGGGTCCACGAGCAGTACTTC. Its protein product is CASSATYSGTGVHEQYF. This chain uses TRBV5-1 with TRBJ2-5, with 10 bases fitting TRBD1. Judging by the DNA end, TRBJ2-7 fits better; the J call may be wrong. Germline-derived CDR1 and CDR2 are SGHRS and YFSETQ. The CDR3 is made up of 17 amino acids.

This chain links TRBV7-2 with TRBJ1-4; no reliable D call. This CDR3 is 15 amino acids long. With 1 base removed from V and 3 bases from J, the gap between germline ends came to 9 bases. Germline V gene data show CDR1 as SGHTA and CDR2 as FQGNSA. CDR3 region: CASSLVGRSNEKLFF. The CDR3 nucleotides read TGTGCCAGCAGCTTAGTAGGGCGGTCTAATGAAAAACTGTTTTTT.

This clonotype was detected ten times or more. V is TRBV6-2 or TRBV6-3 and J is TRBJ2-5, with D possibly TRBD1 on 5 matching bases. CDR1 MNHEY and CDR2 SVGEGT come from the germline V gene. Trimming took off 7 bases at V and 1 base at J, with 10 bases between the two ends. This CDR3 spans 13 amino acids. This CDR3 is CASTRQSQETQYF. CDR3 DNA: TGTGCCAGCACTCGACAGAGCCAAGAGACCCAGTACTTC.

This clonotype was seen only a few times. In DNA form, the CDR3 reads TGTGCCAGCAGCTCTCAAGGGGAAACTGTCACAGATACGCAGTATTTT. As protein: CASSSQGETVTDTQYF. The chain joins TRBV3-1 to TRBJ2-3, with D possibly matching TRBD1 (5 bases). V dropped 5 bases and J dropped 2 bases, with 17 bases sitting between them. Germline assignment: CDR1 LGHDT and CDR2 YNNKEL (reference sequence). This CDR3 is built from 16 residues.

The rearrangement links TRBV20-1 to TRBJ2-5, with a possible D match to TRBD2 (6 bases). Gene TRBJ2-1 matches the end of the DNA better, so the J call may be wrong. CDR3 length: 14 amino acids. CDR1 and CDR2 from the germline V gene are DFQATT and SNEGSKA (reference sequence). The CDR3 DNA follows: TGCAGTGCCCACGGCGGGGCCGATTCTAATGAGCAGTTCTTC. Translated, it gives CSAHGGADSNEQFF.

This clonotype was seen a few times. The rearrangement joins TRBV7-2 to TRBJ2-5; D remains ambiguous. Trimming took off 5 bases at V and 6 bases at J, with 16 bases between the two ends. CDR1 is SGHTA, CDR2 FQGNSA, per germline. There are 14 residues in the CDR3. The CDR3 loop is CASSGLAGGKTQYF. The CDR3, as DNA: TGTGCCAGCAGCGGGTTAGCCGGTGGGAAGACCCAGTACTTC.

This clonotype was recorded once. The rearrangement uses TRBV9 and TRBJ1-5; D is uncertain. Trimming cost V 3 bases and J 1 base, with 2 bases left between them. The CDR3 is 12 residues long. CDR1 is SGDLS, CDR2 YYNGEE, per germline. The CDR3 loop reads CASSASNQPQHF. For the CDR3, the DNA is TGTGCCAGCAGCGCAAGCAATCAGCCCCAGCATTTT.

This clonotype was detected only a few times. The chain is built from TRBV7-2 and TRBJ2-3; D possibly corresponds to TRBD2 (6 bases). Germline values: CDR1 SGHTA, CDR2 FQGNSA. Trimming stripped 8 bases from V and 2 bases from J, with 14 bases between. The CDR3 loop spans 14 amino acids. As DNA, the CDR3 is TGTGCCAGCTCCCCGGGGGTTCACACAGATACGCAGTATTTT. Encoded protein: CASSPGVHTDTQYF.

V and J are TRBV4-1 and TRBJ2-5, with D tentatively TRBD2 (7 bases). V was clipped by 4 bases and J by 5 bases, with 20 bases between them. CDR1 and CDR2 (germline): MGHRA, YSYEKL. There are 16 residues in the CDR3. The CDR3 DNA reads TGCGCCAGCAGCCCCTCCGGAAGCGGGACAAAGGAGACCCAGTACTTC. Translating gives CASSPSGSGTKETQYF.

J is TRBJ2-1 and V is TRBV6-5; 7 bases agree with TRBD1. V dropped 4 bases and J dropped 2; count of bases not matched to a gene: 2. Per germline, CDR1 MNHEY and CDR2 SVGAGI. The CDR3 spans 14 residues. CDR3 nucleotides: TGTGCCAGCAGTTCGACAGGGACCTACAATGAGCAGTTCTTC. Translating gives CASSSTGTYNEQFF.

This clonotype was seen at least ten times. CDR3 DNA: TGCAGTGCTAGAGATTTAGGGGGAATCGAAAAACTGTTTTTT. Its protein is CSARDLGGIEKLFF. The chain employs TRBV20-1 and TRBJ1-4; tentative D call: TRBD1 (6 bases). CDR3 length: 14 amino acids. V was shortened by 0 bases and J by 8 bases, with 13 bases between the two germline ends. CDR1 and CDR2 (germline): DFQATT, SNEGSKA (reference sequence).

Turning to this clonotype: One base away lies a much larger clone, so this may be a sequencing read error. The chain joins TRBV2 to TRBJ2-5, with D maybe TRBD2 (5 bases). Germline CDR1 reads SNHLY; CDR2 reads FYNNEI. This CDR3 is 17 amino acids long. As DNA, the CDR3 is TGTACCAGCAGCGGCAATCCGCGGGTGGGTGTGGGAGAGACCCAGTACTTC. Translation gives CTSSGNPRVGVGETQYF.

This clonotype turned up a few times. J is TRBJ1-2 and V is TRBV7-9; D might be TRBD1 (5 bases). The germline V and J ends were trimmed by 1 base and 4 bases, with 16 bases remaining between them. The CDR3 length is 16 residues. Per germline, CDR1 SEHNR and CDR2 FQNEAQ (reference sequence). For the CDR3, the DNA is TGTGCCAGCAGCTTAGGCCGGGACGAGGCAGTCTATGGCTACACCTTC. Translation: CASSLGRDEAVYGYTF.

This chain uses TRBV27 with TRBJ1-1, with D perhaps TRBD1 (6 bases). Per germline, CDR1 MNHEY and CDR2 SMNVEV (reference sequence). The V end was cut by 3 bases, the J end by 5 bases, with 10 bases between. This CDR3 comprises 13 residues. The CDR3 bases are TGTGCCAGCAGTTTGGGGGCGCGGACTGAAGCTTTCTTT. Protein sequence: CASSLGARTEAFF.

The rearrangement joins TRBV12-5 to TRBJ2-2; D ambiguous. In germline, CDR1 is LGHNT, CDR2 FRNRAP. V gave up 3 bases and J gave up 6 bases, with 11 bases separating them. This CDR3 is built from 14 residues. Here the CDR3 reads CASGFGVPPGELFF. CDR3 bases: TGTGCTAGTGGTTTTGGGGTGCCACCCGGGGAGCTGTTTTTT.

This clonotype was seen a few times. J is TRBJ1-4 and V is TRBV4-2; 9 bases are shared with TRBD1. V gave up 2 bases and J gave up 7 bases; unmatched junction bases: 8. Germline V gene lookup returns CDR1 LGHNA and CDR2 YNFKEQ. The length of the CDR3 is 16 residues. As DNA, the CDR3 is TGTGCCAGCAGCCAACAGACCCGGGACAGGGCTGAAAAACTGTTTTTT. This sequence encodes CASSQQTRDRAEKLFF.